This T cell receptor (beta chain) was observed in a study of vaccination and CD4 T cells after COVID-19. The Oncomine TCR Beta short-read assay generated sequence data from the DNA of cultured CD4+ T cells. Each CDR3 protein is one row after TCRdb ran MiXCR on the PCR reads. Seen here are roughly 15,000 distinct CDR3 sequences, 51% observed once, and the top ten hold over 9.5%. Regarding this clonotype: The antigen is undetermined.

Study-wide points: Median SARS-CoV-2-reactive clonotype numbers went from approximately 21 to 40; this increase was not significant.

Treatment here: approximately 10-day PBMC culture with coronavirus spike peptide pools or control peptides (ViraFEST assay). Positive tests by PCR, dated March to December 2020, predated US Alpha, Beta and Delta variants. Sequencing was performed on CD4+ T cells from blood, cultured in vitro. The sequence was obtained from a human donor who had recovered from COVID-19.

The CDR3 DNA reads TGTGCCAGCAGCTTATGGGGGCTAGCTTCAGATACGCAGTATTTT. Its translation is CASSLWGLASDTQYF. V usage is TRBV7-3 and J usage is TRBJ2-3; possible D gene TRBD1, 6 bases. From germline, CDR1 is SGHTA and CDR2 FQGTGA. Deletions cut 2 bases from V and 4 bases from J, with 13 bases between. The CDR3 is 15 residues long.